This T cell receptor (beta chain) stems from a study of shared clonotypes between healthy human individuals (dated by TCRdb to 2020 to 2022). As for the study more broadly: Two women and a few men aged 18 to 49 years were included in the cohort. Leukapheresis yielded between about 0.94 and 9 billion PBMCs per donor. To increase sequencing depth and limit assay-specific biases, different laboratories used diverse techniques to prepare libraries and sequence TCR repertoires. To estimate repertoire size and how much clonotypes are shared between individuals, the study performed deep sequencing of blood TCR repertoires from a few healthy adults. Per donor, three plates each were used for CD4 naive and CD4 memory, two for CD8 naive, and one for CD8 memory.

The donors were healthy, HIV-negative adults who had no recently reported acute infections or vaccinations. Every donor was a Caucasian adult residing in Nashville, Tennessee, USA. CD4+ T cells were enriched through magnetic negative selection, after which naive cells were positively selected on CD45RA and the remaining negative fraction served as the memory subset. Blood was collected by leukapheresis, and PBMCs were isolated by Ficoll-Histopaque density gradient centrifugation and then cryopreserved in liquid nitrogen vapor phase. Analytical flow cytometry was used to check the purity and quantity of every magnetically sorted T cell population. From each sorted fraction, genomic DNA was isolated and quantified by UV absorbance on a Nanodrop 2000c. Using the deep immunoSEQ assay, multiplex PCR amplified TCR CDR3 regions from genomic DNA. Extracted genomic DNA from each cell subset was spread evenly across all wells of several immunoSEQ 96-well plates, with each plate serving as a replicate. For sorted subsets, about 220 ng of genomic DNA, equivalent to some 30,000 T cell genomes, went into each replicate PCR. The purified libraries were quantified using a Qubit 3.0 fluorometer, sized with a Bioanalyzer 2100, and then quantified again using the KAPA Library Quantification kit. A separate single-read 150-cycle Illumina NextSeq 550 flow cell was used to sequence each immunoSEQ 96-well plate. As for how the authors treated the data: Because the immunoSEQ output held only junctional sequences and lacked quality scores, the filtering could not match the filtering applied to full-length reads. To assign V/J genes and CDR3, sequences were annotated against IMGT germline references using PyIR, a Python wrapper for IgBLAST v1.9. Reads were filtered out if the reads had weak V/J assignments (E-value above 1e-6), no CDR3, stop codons, out-of-frame junctions, or ambiguous translated residues. V3J clonotypes were defined as sequences sharing an identical inferred V gene, J gene, and CDR3 amino acid sequence. To compute the percentage overlap between repertoires, the number of shared unique clonotypes was divided by the size of the smaller repertoire. Three approaches were used to assess repertoire richness: RTK rarefaction, the Chao1 estimator, and Recon v2.1 estimates of unobserved clonotypes. OLGA was used to compute generation probabilities for all TCRbeta clonotypes that the gDNA method yielded from several donors. TCRdb carries this immuneACCESS record with in-frame sequences only. Its versions omit some clonotypes, under half of them owing to an unresolved V gene in the studies checked, with the rest unexplained. V and J calls and clone size are given by that table; D and trimming were obtained from the DNA. Within this sample are around 1.4 million clones, with around 98.5% of them counted one time only. The top ten clonotypes cover over 0.3% of the sample.

As to this clone: The clone's antigen remains unknown. No much larger clone exists at a distance of one base, and base qualities are not known.

What the authors observed across the whole study: Incomplete sequencing was indicated by rarefaction of sorted-subset datasets, despite the large sequencing depth. Across a handful of donors, about 4.5% of naive CD4, roughly 3.5% of naive CD8, 2% to 2.5% of memory CD4, and 0.4% of memory CD8 clonotypes were shared. The small number of donors limited the genetic and exposure-history diversity represented. Naive subsets generally had larger estimated clonotype richness than memory subsets did. Higher generation probabilities were observed for clonotypes shared by all four sorted-subset donors than for non-shared clonotypes. Sampling was limited to blood, and TCR repertoires in tissue likely differ from TCR repertoires in blood. Pairwise subsampling indicated that sequencing depth was expected to affect the degree of clonotype sharing among donors.

The V end gives up 5 bases and the J end 3 bases, leaving 5 bases in the junction not matched to a gene. Spanning cysteine to phenylalanine, the CDR3 consists of 14 amino acids. Only the CDR3 region is kept as DNA, spanning 42 bases read in frame from base 1. CDR1 and CDR2 were assigned from the germline V gene (reference sequence) as MNHNY and SVGAGI. The receptor was derived from a man under 40 in good health. Sequenced input: naive CD4+ T cells sorted from blood. According to the study, the label for this sample's cell subset or site signals: CD45RA+ positively selected. The rearrangement combines TRBV6-6 with TRBJ2-7, with TRBD1 identical over 9 junction bases. The DNA sequence reads TGTGCCAGCAGTCGACAGGGGGATATCTACGAGCAGTACTTC. It encodes CASSRQGDIYEQYF.